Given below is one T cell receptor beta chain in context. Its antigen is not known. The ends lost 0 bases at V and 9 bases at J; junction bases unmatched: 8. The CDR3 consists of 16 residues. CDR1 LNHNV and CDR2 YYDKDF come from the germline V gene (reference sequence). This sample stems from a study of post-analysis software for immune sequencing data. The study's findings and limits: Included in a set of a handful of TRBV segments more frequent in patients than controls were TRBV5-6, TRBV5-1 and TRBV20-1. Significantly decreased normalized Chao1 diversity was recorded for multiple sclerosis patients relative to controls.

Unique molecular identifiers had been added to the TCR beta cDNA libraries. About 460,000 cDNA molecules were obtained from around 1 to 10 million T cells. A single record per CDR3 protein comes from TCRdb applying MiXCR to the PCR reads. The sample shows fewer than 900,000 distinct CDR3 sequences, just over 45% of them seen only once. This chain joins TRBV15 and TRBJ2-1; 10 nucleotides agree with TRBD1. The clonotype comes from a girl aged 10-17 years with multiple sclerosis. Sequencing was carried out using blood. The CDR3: CATSRDSTGGIGEQFF. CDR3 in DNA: TGTGCCACCAGCAGAGATTCGACAGGGGGCATCGGTGAGCAGTTCTTC.